This T cell receptor beta chain was found in a study of identical twins. Healthy Caucasians supplied all donations. Points from the study as a whole: Conclusions were drawn cross-sectionally by statistical analysis, without following the same donors. Abundant cord blood beta clonotypes carried fewer insertions; memory repertoires showed none. Weaker excess twin sharing was seen among beta out-of-frame sequences.

Many counts were recorded for this clonotype. The antigen is unknown. TCRdb reanalysed the 5' RACE reads using MiXCR and keeps one entry per CDR3 protein. This table has 700,000 or so distinct CDR3 sequences, about 9.4% appearing once. CDR3 size: 14 residues. The germline CDR1 and CDR2 sequences are SGHDN and FVKESK. Trimming cost V 4 bases and J 2 bases, with 11 bases left between them. These data also formed part of another study, on yellow fever vaccine responses in identical twins.

Sequenced input: PBMCs. This receptor was identified in a young woman in good health. The rearrangement uses TRBV14 and TRBJ2-5; tentatively, D is TRBD1 (6 bases). CDR3 sequence reads: CASSLQGFQETQYF. As DNA, the CDR3 is TGTGCCAGCAGCCTACAGGGTTTTCAAGAGACCCAGTACTTC.